This entry lists 10 T cell receptor beta chains sequenced from one sample in a study of shared clonotypes between healthy human individuals. The table came from immunoSEQ multiplex PCR; TCRdb's copy has only in-frame clones and leaves some out. Among roughly 1,000,000 clones listed, about 84% were seen once. Specimen: memory CD4+ T cells from PBMCs. Subset indicated: CD45RA-negative fraction. All receptors come from a man aged 18-30 years in good health. Some clones in this sample may be carry-over from other donors' samples.

V and J are TRBV5-4 and TRBJ2-7, with D perhaps matching TRBD1 or TRBD2 (5 bases each). CDR3 length: 15 residues. V was cut by 3 bases and J by 6 bases, with 19 bases left in between. CDR1 is SGHNT and CDR2 is YYREEE in the germline V gene (reference sequence). In nucleotides, the CDR3 is TGTGCCAGCAGCTCCCGGGACGGAGATTTCGGCGAGCAGTACTTC. Residues: CASSSRDGDFGEQYF.

The chain is built from TRBV30 and TRBJ2-3, with D maybe TRBD1 (5 bases). The V gene's germline CDR1 is GTSNPN and CDR2 SVGIG (reference sequence). With 1 base removed from V and 3 bases from J, the gap between germline ends came to 11 bases. This CDR3 contains 14 residues. Written as DNA, the CDR3 is TGTGCCTGGAGTGCAGGGTTTGATACAGATACGCAGTATTTT. Its protein is CAWSAGFDTDTQYF.

CDR3: CASSGFGQGSYNEQFF. The CDR3 DNA is TGTGCCAGCAGTGGCTTCGGGCAGGGGTCCTACAATGAGCAGTTCTTC. V usage is TRBV6-1 and J usage is TRBJ2-1, with a possible D match to TRBD1 (6 bases). V lost 4 bases and J 1 base, leaving 14 bases between the germline ends. The V gene's germline CDR1 is MNHNS and CDR2 SASEGT. CDR3 length equals 16 residues.

The chain is built from TRBV29-1 and TRBJ2-1; D unresolved. V was cut by 1 base and J by 5 bases, with 6 bases left in between. The CDR3 spans 12 residues. Germline-derived CDR1 and CDR2 are SQVTM and ANQGSEA. The CDR3 bases are TGCAGCGTTGAAGCCCCGAACAATGAGCAGTTCTTC. Translating it yields CSVEAPNNEQFF.

This chain connects TRBV6-5 to TRBJ1-1, with TRBD1 matching 7 bases. The CDR3 totals 15 residues. Germline V lookup: CDR1 MNHEY, CDR2 SVGAGI. V was pared by 5 bases and J by 4 bases, with 10 bases of the junction left unmatched. Here the CDR3 reads CASSTRQGSGTEAFF. The CDR3 bases are TGTGCCAGCAGTACAAGACAGGGTAGCGGCACTGAAGCTTTCTTT.

This chain connects TRBV9 to TRBJ2-5; 10 bases agree with TRBD1. In germline, CDR1 is SGDLS, CDR2 YYNGEE. This CDR3 comprises 16 residues. The V segment lost 3 bases and the J segment 1 base; nucleotides outside the gene matches: 6. The CDR3 sequence is CASSAATGGTQETQYF. CDR3 sequence (DNA): TGTGCCAGCAGCGCTGCGACAGGGGGCACCCAAGAGACCCAGTACTTC.

With regard to this clone: Other DNA sequences in this sample translate to the same CDR3. This sequence joins TRBV20-1 and TRBJ2-7, with D hard to call. V lost 3 bases and J 4 bases, leaving 7 bases between the germline ends. Germline assignment: CDR1 DFQATT and CDR2 SNEGSKA (reference sequence). The CDR3 covers 11 residues. DNA for the CDR3: TGCAGTGCTAGCACAGAATACGAGCAGTACTTC. This gives the protein CSASTEYEQYF.

The chain joins TRBV7-6 to TRBJ2-1, with 13 bases aligning to TRBD2. Trimming removed 5 bases from V and 9 bases from J; junction bases left unmatched: 10. Germline V CDR1 and CDR2: SGHVS, FNYEAQ. The CDR3 has 16 residues. The CDR3 bases are TGTGCCAGCAGCAAATTCACTAGCGGGGGGGTTGTTGAGCAGTTCTTC. The encoded protein is CASSKFTSGGVVEQFF.

This chain joins TRBV6-7 and TRBJ2-5, with 10 bases identical to TRBD2. TRBV6-7 is designated an ORF whose function remains uncertain. The CDR3 length is 17 residues. Losses at the gene ends were 10 bases for V and 4 bases for J; bases not matched to a gene: 18. The CDR3 bases are TGTGCCAACCATGTTGGACTAGCGGCTAAGGGAGTAGAGACCCAGTACTTC. Protein sequence: CANHVGLAAKGVETQYF.

The chain joins TRBV30 to TRBJ1-2; 8 bases map to TRBD1. The CDR3 totals 13 residues. V lost 4 bases to trimming and J lost 4 bases; unmatched junction nucleotides: 5. Germline loops: CDR1 GTSNPN, CDR2 SVGIG (reference sequence). As DNA, the CDR3 is TGTGCCTGGATGCAGGGGGCGGGCTATGGCTACACCTTC. This gives the protein CAWMQGAGYGYTF. The entire variable domain, with the rest obtained from reference TRBV30 and TRBJ1-2, is as follows: SQTIHQWPATLVQPVGSPLSLECTVEGTSNPNLYWYRQAAGRGLQLLFYSVGIGQISSEVPQNLSASRPQDRQFILSSKKLLLSDSGFYLCAWMQGAGYGYTFGSGTRLTVV.